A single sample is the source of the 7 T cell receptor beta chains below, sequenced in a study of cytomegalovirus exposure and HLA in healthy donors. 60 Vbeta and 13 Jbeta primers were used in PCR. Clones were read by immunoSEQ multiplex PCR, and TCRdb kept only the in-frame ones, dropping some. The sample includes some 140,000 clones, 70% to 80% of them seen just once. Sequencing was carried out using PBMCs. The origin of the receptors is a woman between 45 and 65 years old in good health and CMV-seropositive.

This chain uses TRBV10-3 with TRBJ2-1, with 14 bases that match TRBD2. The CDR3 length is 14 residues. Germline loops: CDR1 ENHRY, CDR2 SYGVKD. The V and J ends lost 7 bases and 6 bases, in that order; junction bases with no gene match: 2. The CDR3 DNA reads TGTGCCATCATGGGACTAGCGGGGGTCAATGAGCAGTTCTTC. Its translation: CAIMGLAGVNEQFF.

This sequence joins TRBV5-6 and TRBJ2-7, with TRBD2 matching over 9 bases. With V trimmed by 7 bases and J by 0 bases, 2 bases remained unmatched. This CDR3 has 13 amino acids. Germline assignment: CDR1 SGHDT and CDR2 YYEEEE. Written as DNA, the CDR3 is TGTGCCAGCCGGACTAGCGACTCCTACGAGCAGTACTTC. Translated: CASRTSDSYEQYF.

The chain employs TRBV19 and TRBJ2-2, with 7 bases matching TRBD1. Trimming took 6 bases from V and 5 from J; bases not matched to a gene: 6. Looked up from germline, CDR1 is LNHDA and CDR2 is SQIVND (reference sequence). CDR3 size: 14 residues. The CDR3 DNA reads TGTGCCAGTAGCTTACAGGGGTCGACCGGGGAGCTGTTTTTT. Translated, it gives CASSLQGSTGELFF.

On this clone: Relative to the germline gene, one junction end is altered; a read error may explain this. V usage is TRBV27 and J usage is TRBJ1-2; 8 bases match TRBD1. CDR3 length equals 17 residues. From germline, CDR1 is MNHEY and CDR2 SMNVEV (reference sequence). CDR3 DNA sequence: TGTACCAGCAGTTCCTTTTTCCTCGGACAGGGAAACTATGGCTACACCTTC. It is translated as CTSSSFFLGQGNYGYTF.

CDR3 nucleotides: TGTGCCAGCAGTTTAAAGACAGCTCGTCAGGAGCTGTTTTTT. Translating it yields CASSLKTARQELFF. The V gene is TRBV28, the J gene TRBJ2-2; perhaps TRBD1 as D (5 bases). CDR3 length: 14 residues. V lost 2 bases, J lost 10 bases, and 14 bases lay in between. The germline CDR1 and CDR2 sequences are MDHEN and SYDVKM.

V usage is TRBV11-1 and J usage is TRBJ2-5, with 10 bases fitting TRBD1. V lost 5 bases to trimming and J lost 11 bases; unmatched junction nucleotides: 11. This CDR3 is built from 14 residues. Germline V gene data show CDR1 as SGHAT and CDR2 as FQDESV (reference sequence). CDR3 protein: CASSPGQGVREQYF. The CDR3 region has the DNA TGTGCCAGCAGCCCCGGACAGGGGGTCAGGGAGCAGTACTTC. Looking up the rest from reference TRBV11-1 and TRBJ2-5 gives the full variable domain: EAEVAQSPRYKITEKSQAVAFWCDPISGHATLYWYRQILGQGPELLVQFQDESVVDDSQLPKDRFSAERLKGVDSTLKIQPAELGDSAMYLCASSPGQGVREQYFGPGTRLLVL.

CDR3 sequence: CASSSLAGGLPGYEQFF. In nucleotides, the CDR3 is TGTGCCAGCAGTTCCTTAGCGGGGGGTTTACCTGGCTATGAGCAGTTCTTC. V and J are TRBV4-2 and TRBJ2-1, with 10 positions matching TRBD2. J was trimmed by 8 bases and V by 6 bases; bases with no gene match: 16. CDR3 length equals 17 residues. The germline gives CDR1 LGHNA, CDR2 YNFKEQ.